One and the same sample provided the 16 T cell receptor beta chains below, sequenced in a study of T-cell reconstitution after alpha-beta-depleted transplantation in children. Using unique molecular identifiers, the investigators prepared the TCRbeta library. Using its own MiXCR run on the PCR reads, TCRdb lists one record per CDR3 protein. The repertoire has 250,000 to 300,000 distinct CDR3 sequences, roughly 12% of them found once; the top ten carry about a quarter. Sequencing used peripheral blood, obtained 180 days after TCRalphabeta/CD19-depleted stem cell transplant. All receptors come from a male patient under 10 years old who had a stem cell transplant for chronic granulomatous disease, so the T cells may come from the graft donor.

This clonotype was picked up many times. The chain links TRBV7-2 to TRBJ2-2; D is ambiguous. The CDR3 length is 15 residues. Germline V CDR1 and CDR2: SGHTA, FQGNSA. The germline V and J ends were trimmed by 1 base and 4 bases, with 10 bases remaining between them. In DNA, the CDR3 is TGTGCCAGCAGCTTAGTCCTCCATATCACCGGGGAGCTGTTTTTT. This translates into CASSLVLHITGELFF.

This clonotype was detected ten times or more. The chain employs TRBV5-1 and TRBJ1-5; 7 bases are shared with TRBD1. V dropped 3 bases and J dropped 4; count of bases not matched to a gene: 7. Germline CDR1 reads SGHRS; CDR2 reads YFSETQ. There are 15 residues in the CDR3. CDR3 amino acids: CASSSPGTANQPQHF. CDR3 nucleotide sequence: TGCGCCAGCAGCTCACCCGGGACAGCTAATCAGCCCCAGCATTTT.

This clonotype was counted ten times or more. Here the CDR3 DNA reads TGTGCCAGCAGCTTAACCAGGGCAAACTATGGCTACACCTTC. It translates to CASSLTRANYGYTF. The V call is TRBV7-9, the J call TRBJ1-2; a possible D gene is TRBD1 (5 bases). The CDR3 runs 14 residues. V was shortened by 2 bases and J by 2 bases, with 9 bases between the two germline ends. Germline assignment: CDR1 SEHNR and CDR2 FQNEAQ (reference sequence).

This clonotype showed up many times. The CDR3 is CASSSRDENTGELFF. The CDR3 DNA reads as TGTGCCAGCAGCTCCCGGGACGAGAACACCGGGGAGCTGTTTTTT. J is TRBJ2-2 and V is TRBV9; D assignment may be TRBD1 or TRBD2 (5 bases each). The V end was cut by 4 bases, the J end by 1 base, with 11 bases between. Germline V gene data show CDR1 as SGDLS and CDR2 as YYNGEE. The CDR3 is 15 residues long. The variable domain in full, with the rest retrieved from reference TRBV9 and TRBJ2-2, is DSGVTQTPKHLITATGQRVTLRCSPRSGDLSVYWYQQSLDQGLQFLIQYYNGEERAKGNILERFSAQQFPDLHSELNLSSLELGDSALYFCASSSRDENTGELFFGEGSRLTVL.

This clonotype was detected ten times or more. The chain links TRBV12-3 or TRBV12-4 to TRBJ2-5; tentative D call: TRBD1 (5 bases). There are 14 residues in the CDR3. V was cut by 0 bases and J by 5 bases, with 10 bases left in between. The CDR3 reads CASSLAQGWETQYF. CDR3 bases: TGTGCCAGCAGTTTAGCGCAGGGATGGGAGACCCAGTACTTC.

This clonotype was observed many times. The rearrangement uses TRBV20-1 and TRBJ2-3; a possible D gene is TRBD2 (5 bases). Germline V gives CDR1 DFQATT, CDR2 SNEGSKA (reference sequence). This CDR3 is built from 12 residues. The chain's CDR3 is CSSLEFTDTQYF. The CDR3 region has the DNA TGCAGCTCACTAGAATTCACAGATACGCAGTATTTT.

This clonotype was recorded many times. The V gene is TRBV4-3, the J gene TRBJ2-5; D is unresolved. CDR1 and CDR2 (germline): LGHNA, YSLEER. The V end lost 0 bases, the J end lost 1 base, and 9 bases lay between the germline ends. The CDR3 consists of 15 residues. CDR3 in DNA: TGCGCCAGCAGCCAAGAAAGGTACAGCCAAGAGACCCAGTACTTC. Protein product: CASSQERYSQETQYF.

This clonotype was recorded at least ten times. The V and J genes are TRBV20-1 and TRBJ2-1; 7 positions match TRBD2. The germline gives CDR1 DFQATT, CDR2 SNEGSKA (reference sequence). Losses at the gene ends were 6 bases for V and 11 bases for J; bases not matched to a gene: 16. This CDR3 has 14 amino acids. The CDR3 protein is CSAPPGSLAAKQFF. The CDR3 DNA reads TGCAGTGCCCCCCCCGGATCCCTAGCGGCCAAGCAGTTCTTC.

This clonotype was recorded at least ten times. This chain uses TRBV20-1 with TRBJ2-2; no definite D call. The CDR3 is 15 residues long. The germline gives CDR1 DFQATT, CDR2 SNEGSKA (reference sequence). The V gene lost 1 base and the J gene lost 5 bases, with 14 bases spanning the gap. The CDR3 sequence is CSARAQLASTGELFF. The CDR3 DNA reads TGCAGTGCTAGAGCCCAGTTGGCTTCGACCGGGGAGCTGTTTTTT.

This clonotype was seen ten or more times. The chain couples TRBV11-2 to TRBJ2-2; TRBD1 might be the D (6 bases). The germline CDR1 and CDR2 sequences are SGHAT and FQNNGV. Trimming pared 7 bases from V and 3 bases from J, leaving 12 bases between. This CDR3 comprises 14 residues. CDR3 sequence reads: CASTKTGHTGELFF. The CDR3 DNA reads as TGTGCCAGCACAAAAACAGGGCACACCGGGGAGCTGTTTTTT. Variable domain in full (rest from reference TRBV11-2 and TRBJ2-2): EAGVAQSPRYKIIEKRQSVAFWCNPISGHATLYWYQQILGQGPKLLIQFQNNGVVDDSQLPKDRFSAERLKGVDSTLKIQPAKLEDSAVYLCASTKTGHTGELFFGEGSRLTVL.

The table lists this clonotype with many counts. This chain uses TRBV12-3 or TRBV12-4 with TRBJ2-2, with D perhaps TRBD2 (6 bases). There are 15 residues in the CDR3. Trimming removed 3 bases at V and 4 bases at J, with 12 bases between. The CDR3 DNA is TGTGCCAGCAGTTTGGGGGGAGGTATCACCGGGGAGCTGTTTTTT. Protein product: CASSLGGGITGELFF.

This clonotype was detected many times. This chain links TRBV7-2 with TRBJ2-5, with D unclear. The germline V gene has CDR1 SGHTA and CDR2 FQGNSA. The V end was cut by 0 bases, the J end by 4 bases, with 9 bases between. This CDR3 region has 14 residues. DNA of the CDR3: TGTGCCAGCAGCTTAGCGCTAAACGGAGAGACCCAGTACTTC. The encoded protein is CASSLALNGETQYF.

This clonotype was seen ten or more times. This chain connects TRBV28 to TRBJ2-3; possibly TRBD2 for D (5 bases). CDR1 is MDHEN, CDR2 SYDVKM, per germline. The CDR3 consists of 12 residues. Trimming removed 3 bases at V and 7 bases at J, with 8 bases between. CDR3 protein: CASSLGSYTQYF. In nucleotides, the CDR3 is TGTGCCAGCAGTTTGGGGAGCTATACGCAGTATTTT.

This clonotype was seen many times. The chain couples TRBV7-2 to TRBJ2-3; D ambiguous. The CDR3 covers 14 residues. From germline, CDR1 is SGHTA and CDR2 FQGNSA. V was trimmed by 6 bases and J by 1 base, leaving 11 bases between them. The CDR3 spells CASSRPPGTDTQYF. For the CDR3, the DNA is TGTGCCAGCAGTAGACCGCCGGGCACAGATACGCAGTATTTT.

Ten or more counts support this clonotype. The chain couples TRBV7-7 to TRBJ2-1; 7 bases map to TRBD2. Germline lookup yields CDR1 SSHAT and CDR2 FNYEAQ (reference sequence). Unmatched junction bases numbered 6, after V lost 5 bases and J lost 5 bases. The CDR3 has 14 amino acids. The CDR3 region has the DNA TGTGCCAGCAGCCCGGGACTAACCAACAATGAGCAGTTCTTC. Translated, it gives CASSPGLTNNEQFF.

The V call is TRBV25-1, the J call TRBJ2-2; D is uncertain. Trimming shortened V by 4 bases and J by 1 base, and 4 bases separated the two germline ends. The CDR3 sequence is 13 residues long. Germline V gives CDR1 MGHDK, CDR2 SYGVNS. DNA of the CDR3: TGTGCCAGCAGTGTACAGAACACCGGGGAGCTGTTTTTT. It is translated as CASSVQNTGELFF.